This TCR beta chain is drawn from a study of OX40 agonist ivuxolimab in advanced cancers. Background on the study: There were three patients with partial responses, one having hepatocellular carcinoma and two cutaneous melanoma.

Repertoires were generated with immunoSEQ multiplex PCR, while TCRdb's copy carries only in-frame clones and drops some. The sample yields about 62,000 clones, over 90% seen once. This CDR3 is built from 15 residues. V was clipped by 0 bases and J by 7 bases, with 13 bases between them. From germline, CDR1 is MNHNY and CDR2 SVGAGI (reference sequence). The chain employs TRBV6-6 and TRBJ2-1, with D possibly TRBD2 on 6 matching bases. The receptor comes from an adult with an advanced solid tumor such as melanoma, head and neck, liver or kidney cancer. The sequencing here drew on CD4+ or CD8+ T cells sorted from blood, taken in a trial of the OX40 agonist ivuxolimab. The DNA for the CDR3 is TGTGCCAGCAGTTACTCCGACGGGAGTTTGAATGAGCAGTTCTTC. Its protein is CASSYSDGSLNEQFF.